This entry lists 24 T cell receptor beta chains sequenced from one sample in a study of OX40 agonist ivuxolimab in advanced cancers. Here immunoSEQ multiplex PCR was the method, and the copy in TCRdb shows in-frame clones only, minus some. The sample lists tens of thousands of clones, around four fifths occurring once. Source: CD4+ or CD8+ T cells sorted from blood, taken in a trial of the OX40 agonist ivuxolimab. All receptors come from an adult with an advanced solid tumor such as melanoma, head and neck, liver or kidney cancer.

The chain uses TRBV19 and TRBJ1-2, with 10 nucleotides matching TRBD1. V dropped 6 bases and J dropped 4; count of bases not matched to a gene: 5. From germline, CDR1 is LNHDA and CDR2 SQIVND (reference sequence). The length of the CDR3 is 14 residues. In nucleotides, the CDR3 is TGTGCCAGTAGCTGGGACAGGGGCGTCTATGGCTACACCTTC. It yields the protein CASSWDRGVYGYTF.

J is TRBJ2-5 and V is TRBV7-9, with 11 positions matching TRBD2. The J call may be incorrect, as the DNA end agrees better with TRBJ2-7. Germline V gene lookup returns CDR1 SEHNR and CDR2 FQNEAQ (reference sequence). The CDR3 extends over 19 amino acids. In DNA, the CDR3 is TGTGCCAGCAGCTCCCGGTTTGGACTAGCGGGCCAGAGCTCCTACGAGCAGTACTTC. Translating it yields CASSSRFGLAGQSSYEQYF.

The chain has TRBV4-1 and TRBJ1-2; D is perhaps TRBD1 (5 bases). From germline, CDR1 is MGHRA and CDR2 YSYEKL. This CDR3 has 16 amino acids. Trimming stripped 2 bases from V and 5 bases from J, with 18 bases between. The CDR3 DNA reads as TGCGCCAGCAGCCAACCTACTTCAGGGAAATGGTATGGCTACACCTTC. It translates to CASSQPTSGKWYGYTF.

J is TRBJ2-7 and V is TRBV6-5; 11 bases are a match to TRBD1. Per the germline V gene, CDR1 is MNHEY and CDR2 is SVGAGI. This CDR3 comprises 14 residues. V lost 7 bases to trimming and J lost 13 bases; unmatched junction nucleotides: 15. The DNA of the CDR3 is TGTGCCAGCACATGGGCTCCTGGACAGGGGGCTTTATACTTC. Protein sequence: CASTWAPGQGALYF.

This clone came up once. The genes are TRBV7-3 and TRBJ2-3, with D possibly matching TRBD2 (6 bases). The CDR3 consists of 15 residues. V was trimmed by 3 bases and J by 3 bases, leaving 13 bases between them. CDR1 and CDR2 from the germline V gene are SGHTA and FQGTGA. CDR3 region: CASSLDGGRTDTQYF. For the CDR3, the DNA is TGTGCCAGCAGCTTGGACGGGGGTAGGACAGATACGCAGTATTTT. The full variable domain, with the rest looked up from reference TRBV7-3 and TRBJ2-3, is GAGVSQTPSNKVTEKGKYVELRCDPISGHTALYWYRQSLGQGPEFLIYFQGTGAADDSGLPNDRFFAVRPEGSVSTLKIQRTERGDSAVYLCASSLDGGRTDTQYFGPGTRLTVL.

This CDR3 reads CASSFVGGDQPQHF. The DNA for the CDR3 is TGCGCCAGCAGCTTTGTAGGGGGGGATCAGCCCCAGCATTTT. The V call is TRBV5-1, the J call TRBJ1-5; D might be TRBD1 (6 bases). The CDR3 is made up of 14 amino acids. V lost 2 bases, J lost 5 bases, and 11 bases lay in between. The V gene's germline CDR1 is SGHRS and CDR2 YFSETQ.

The genes are TRBV6-4 and TRBJ1-1; possible D gene TRBD1, 6 bases. The CDR3 sequence is 15 residues long. The V and J ends lost 8 bases and 1 base respectively, with 17 bases between them. Germline lookup yields CDR1 MRHNA and CDR2 SNTAGT. The DNA for the CDR3 is TGTGCCAGCCGACTTGAGGGAGGGGGGAACACTGAAGCTTTCTTT. Its protein is CASRLEGGGNTEAFF.

V usage is TRBV9 and J usage is TRBJ2-1; TRBD1 aligns across 8 bases. The CDR3 contains 16 residues. V lost 6 bases and J lost 8; bases outside the gene matches: 16. From germline, CDR1 is SGDLS and CDR2 YYNGEE. Here the CDR3 DNA reads TGTGCCAGCACCGCGATAGGACAGGGATTTGGGGATGAGCAGTTCTTC. Translated: CASTAIGQGFGDEQFF.

Concerning this clone: A read error may produce the germline difference seen at one junction end. V and J are TRBV18 and TRBJ1-6; 7 bases match TRBD1. The germline V gene encodes CDR1 KGHSH and CDR2 LQKENI. This CDR3 has 15 amino acids. The CDR3 DNA is TGTGTCAGCTCACCTCGGACAGGAGGTAATTCACCCCTCCACTTT. It yields the protein CVSSPRTGGNSPLHF.

This clone was counted a few times. The chain combines TRBV5-1 with TRBJ2-7; 7 positions match TRBD1. V shed 0 bases, J shed 2 bases, and the junction held 5 bases outside the gene matches. CDR3 length: 15 amino acids. Germline V lookup: CDR1 SGHRS, CDR2 YFSETQ. CDR3 sequence: CASSLALQGAYEQYF. The DNA of the CDR3 is TGCGCCAGCAGCTTGGCTCTCCAGGGGGCCTACGAGCAGTACTTC.

This rearrangement joins TRBV5-1 to TRBJ2-5; TRBD2 might be the D (7 bases). The V end was cut by 4 bases, the J end by 4 bases, with 20 bases between. This CDR3 region has 16 residues. The germline V gene encodes CDR1 SGHRS and CDR2 YFSETQ. The CDR3 spells CASSPGGRGRSETQYF. The CDR3 DNA follows: TGCGCCAGCAGCCCGGGGGGCAGGGGAAGGTCAGAGACCCAGTACTTC.

The chain uses TRBV6-1 and TRBJ2-7, with 8 nucleotides matching TRBD1. V lost 6 bases, J lost 6 bases, and 4 bases stayed unmatched. Germline CDR1 is MNHNS and CDR2 is SASEGT. The CDR3 totals 12 residues. CDR3 nucleotides: TGTGCCAGCAGACAGGGGGTTGTCGAGCAGTACTTC. Translation: CASRQGVVEQYF.

The CDR3 sequence: CASSSSGGYNEQFF. For the CDR3, the DNA is TGTGCCAGTAGTAGTAGCGGGGGGTACAATGAGCAGTTCTTC. The genes are TRBV19 and TRBJ2-1, with TRBD2 matching 10 bases. The trim removed 4 bases at V and 4 bases at J, leaving 1 base unmatched. The germline V gene encodes CDR1 LNHDA and CDR2 SQIVND (reference sequence). The CDR3 extends over 14 amino acids.

The rearrangement links TRBV6-1 to TRBJ1-2; 9 bases are shared with TRBD1. The CDR3 contains 14 residues. The V gene end was trimmed by 0 bases and the J gene end by 4 bases; junction bases not matched to a gene: 0. Germline CDR1 MNHNS, CDR2 SASEGT. The CDR3 loop reads CASSEATGGYGYTF. In DNA form, the CDR3 reads TGTGCCAGCAGTGAAGCGACAGGGGGCTATGGCTACACCTTC.

The chain has TRBV5-4 and TRBJ2-2; D may be TRBD1 (7 bases). V was pared by 0 bases and J by 1 base, with 16 bases between. CDR3 length: 18 residues. Germline CDR1 reads SGHNT; CDR2 reads YYREEE (reference sequence). CDR3 bases: TGTGCCAGCAGCTTGGCCGGACAGGCGGGAATGAACACCGGGGAGCTGTTTTTT. Translated, it gives CASSLAGQAGMNTGELFF.

V and J are TRBV5-1 and TRBJ2-5, with TRBD1 as a possible D gene (5 bases). The DNA end is a closer match to TRBJ2-7, so the J assignment may be wrong. This CDR3 contains 14 residues. Germline-derived CDR1 and CDR2 are SGHRS and YFSETQ. The CDR3 nucleotides are TGCGCCAGCAGAACAATGACAGATACCTACGAGCAGTACTTC. As protein: CASRTMTDTYEQYF.

Only one count was recorded for this clone. The V and J genes are TRBV7-3 and TRBJ2-2; D ambiguous. Between the trimmed V and J ends, which lost 1 base and 1 base, there was a span of 1 base. Germline CDR1 is SGHTA and CDR2 is FQGTGA. The CDR3 runs to 13 residues. The CDR3 region is CASSLMNTGELFF. DNA for the CDR3: TGTGCCAGCAGCTTAATGAACACCGGGGAGCTGTTTTTT.

The chain uses TRBV6-6 and TRBJ1-1; D gene unclear. The CDR3 is 13 residues long. The V end was cut by 0 bases, the J end by 0 bases, with 2 bases between. Germline V lookup: CDR1 MNHNY, CDR2 SVGAGI (reference sequence). Here the CDR3 reads CASSYSMNTEAFF. The CDR3 DNA follows: TGTGCCAGCAGTTACTCGATGAACACTGAAGCTTTCTTT.

This clone was detected once. The CDR3 sequence: CASSMPDLYNEQFF. The CDR3 region has the DNA TGCGCCAGCAGCATGCCTGACCTCTACAATGAGCAGTTCTTC. The chain employs TRBV4-1 and TRBJ2-1; D unclear. The ends were cut back, 5 bases at V and 3 bases at J, with 11 bases in the middle. CDR3 length: 14 amino acids. Germline values: CDR1 MGHRA, CDR2 YSYEKL.

The chain joins TRBV7-6 to TRBJ2-5, with 8 positions matching TRBD1. The CDR3 consists of 14 residues. Per the germline V gene, CDR1 is SGHVS and CDR2 is FNYEAQ. V lost 5 bases and J lost 4; bases outside the gene matches: 6. The DNA for the CDR3 is TGTGCCAGCAGCGGCCGACAGGGGCGAGAGACCCAGTACTTC. Translation gives CASSGRQGRETQYF.

The chain recombines TRBV6-5 with TRBJ1-1; D remains unclear. V was clipped by 6 bases and J by 5 bases, with 10 bases between them. The CDR3 spans 12 residues. Per the germline V gene, CDR1 is MNHEY and CDR2 is SVGAGI. Here the CDR3 DNA reads TGTGCCAGCAGCCTTCCGGGGACTGAAGCTTTCTTT. It is translated as CASSLPGTEAFF.

V and J are TRBV10-1 and TRBJ2-3; D might be TRBD1 or TRBD2, each matching 7 bases. Trimming cost V 3 bases and J 4 bases, with 17 bases left between them. Germline CDR1 and CDR2: WNHNN and SYGVQD (reference sequence). This CDR3 has 16 amino acids. This chain's CDR3 is CASSDGLTGRADTQYF. In nucleotides, the CDR3 is TGCGCCAGCAGTGATGGATTGACAGGGAGGGCAGATACGCAGTATTTT.

The J gene is TRBJ2-3, the V gene TRBV5-4, with TRBD2 matching over 13 bases. CDR1 is SGHNT and CDR2 is YYREEE in the germline V gene (reference sequence). J was trimmed by 2 bases and V by 5 bases; bases with no gene match: 5. This CDR3 is built from 16 residues. In DNA, the CDR3 is TGTGCCAGCAGAACTAGCGGGGGGGCCATCACAGATACGCAGTATTTT. Its translation: CASRTSGGAITDTQYF.

This clone was seen just once. The chain couples TRBV10-2 to TRBJ2-5, with D possibly being TRBD2 (7 bases). The CDR3 is made up of 16 amino acids. Germline V gene sequence: CDR1 WSHSY, CDR2 SAAADI. V was pared by 4 bases and J by 3 bases, with 18 bases between. The CDR3 loop is CASSGGGRAMKETQYF. CDR3 DNA sequence: TGCGCCAGCAGTGGGGGGGGGCGGGCCATGAAAGAGACCCAGTACTTC.